The 4 T cell receptor beta chains presented below share a single source sample, sequenced in a study of OX40 agonist ivuxolimab in advanced cancers. The data were produced by immunoSEQ multiplex PCR, yet TCRdb's version contains in-frame clones alone and is incomplete. The table records 70,000 or so clones, about nine tenths of them present only once. The sequences come from CD4+ or CD8+ T cells sorted from blood, collected in a trial of the OX40 agonist ivuxolimab. The source of these receptors is an adult with an advanced solid tumor such as melanoma, head and neck, liver or kidney cancer.

V usage is TRBV18 and J usage is TRBJ2-1; the D gene could be TRBD1 or TRBD2 (6 bases each). Trimming took off 5 bases at V and 5 bases at J, with 10 bases between the two ends. Germline V gene sequence: CDR1 KGHSH, CDR2 LQKENI. The CDR3 has 13 amino acids. CDR3 in DNA: TGTGCCAGCTCATCAGGGGAGGACAATGAGCAGTTCTTC. Protein: CASSSGEDNEQFF.

V and J are TRBV5-5 and TRBJ2-6; TRBD2 matches 7 bases. The germline CDR1 and CDR2 sequences are SGHKS and YYEKEE (reference sequence). V lost 4 bases, J lost 4 bases, and 8 bases stayed unmatched. The CDR3 length is 16 residues. The CDR3 sequence is CASSASGRSGANVLTF. In DNA, the CDR3 is TGTGCCAGCAGCGCCTCCGGGAGGTCGGGGGCCAACGTCCTGACTTTC.

In nucleotides, the CDR3 is TGTGCCAGCATCCCGGGGCGAGCGGGGGACTACGAGCAGTACTTC. It encodes CASIPGRAGDYEQYF. This chain links TRBV28 with TRBJ2-7, with 8 bases fitting TRBD2. CDR3 size: 15 residues. The junction had 11 bases not matched to a gene; V was cut back by 7 bases and J by 3 bases. From germline, CDR1 is MDHEN and CDR2 SYDVKM.

This clone was seen a handful of times. CDR3 bases: TGCGCCAGCAGACCTACTAGCGACGCTGGCACAGATACGCAGTATTTT. Residues: CASRPTSDAGTDTQYF. The chain employs TRBV5-1 and TRBJ2-3; 7 positions agree with TRBD2. CDR1 SGHRS and CDR2 YFSETQ come from the germline V gene. V shed 5 bases, J shed 1 base, and the junction held 10 bases outside the gene matches. CDR3 length: 16 residues.